The present TCR beta chain was sequenced within a study of shared clonotypes between healthy human individuals. The study's findings and limits: Among the subsets, naive ones generally showed larger estimated richness than memory ones.

Terminally differentiated effector memory CD45RA+ cells were left out of the naive CD8 fraction, which was CD45RO-negative and positively selected for CCR7. This clone was detected a few times. Antigen unknown. This CDR3 contains 15 residues. Trimming removed 2 bases from V and 1 base from J; junction bases left unmatched: 5. Per the germline V gene, CDR1 is SGHRS and CDR2 is YFSETQ. The authors distributed each subset's genomic DNA evenly over several immunoSEQ plates. Source study methods: Without quality scores, immunoSEQ junctional reads could not be filtered like full-length reads. The repertoire was sequenced with immunoSEQ multiplex PCR; TCRdb's copy has only in-frame clones and lacks some. V and J calls and clone size are as listed in that table; D and trimming were resolved from the DNA. Of around 2,000,000 clones in the sample, 85% to 95% are singletons; the top ten hold about 1.1%.

This chain links TRBV5-1 with TRBJ2-7; 8 bases line up with TRBD1. Sequences were obtained from naive CD8+ T cells sorted from blood. The clonotype was recovered from a man between 18 and 35 years old in good health. The CDR3 spells CASSFTGTGSYEQYF. Here the CDR3 DNA reads TGCGCCAGCAGCTTCACCGGGACAGGTTCCTACGAGCAGTACTTC. The full variable domain, completed using reference TRBV5-1 and TRBJ2-7, is KAGVTQTPRYLIKTRGQQVTLSCSPISGHRSVSWYQQTPGQGLQFLFEYFSETQRNKGNFPGRFSGRQFSNSRSEMNVSTLELGDSALYLCASSFTGTGSYEQYFGPGTRLTVT.